A single sample is the source of the 29 T cell receptor beta chains below, sequenced in a study of blood T cells in healthy people across ages. Sample-barcoded 5' priming and a J-beta primer mix drove a second PCR of roughly 7 to 11 cycles. TCRdb re-analysed the 5' RACE reads in MiXCR, keeping a single row per CDR3 protein. The sample lists about 1.8 million distinct CDR3 sequences; around 48% were seen once. The sample consisted of blood. The receptors derive from a middle-aged woman in good health.

The V and J genes are TRBV24-1 and TRBJ2-5, with D hard to call. CDR1 is KGHDR and CDR2 is SFDVKD in the germline V gene. The V end was cut by 4 bases, the J end by 2 bases, with 16 bases between. There are 16 residues in the CDR3. The CDR3 loop is CATSDSMGGSQETQYF. CDR3 sequence (DNA): TGTGCCACCAGTGACTCCATGGGCGGATCTCAAGAGACCCAGTACTTC.

The chain combines TRBV20-1 with TRBJ1-6; TRBD1 matches 9 bases. Germline trimming cut 3 bases from V and 6 bases from J; bases unmatched to any gene: 9. The CDR3 totals 16 residues. Germline assignment: CDR1 DFQATT and CDR2 SNEGSKA (reference sequence). This CDR3 is CSARLLQGASNSPLHF. CDR3 in DNA: TGCAGTGCTAGGCTACTACAGGGGGCGTCTAATTCACCCCTCCACTTT.

This clonotype has more than one count but fewer than ten. The chain couples TRBV27 to TRBJ2-7; 9 nucleotides agree with TRBD2. CDR3 length equals 15 residues. V lost 6 bases, J lost 6 bases, and 12 bases stayed unmatched. Germline lookup yields CDR1 MNHEY and CDR2 SMNVEV (reference sequence). The CDR3 protein is CASSPLAGASGEQYF. DNA of the CDR3: TGTGCCAGCAGCCCCTTAGCGGGGGCCTCGGGCGAGCAGTACTTC.

The rearrangement links TRBV28 to TRBJ2-7, with 7 bases fitting TRBD1. The J call may be mistaken, given a closer DNA end match to TRBJ2-5. This CDR3 contains 16 residues. CDR1 is MDHEN and CDR2 is SYDVKM in the germline V gene. Here the CDR3 DNA reads TGTGCCAGCAGTTTGATGTCAGGGGGAAGGAGAGAGACCCAGTACTTC. Its protein is CASSLMSGGRRETQYF.

Notes on this clonotype: An end of the junction does not agree with germline; a read error may underlie this. CDR3 region: CAGSNGRRGYTF. CDR3 nucleotide sequence: TGTGCCGGCAGCAACGGTCGTAGGGGCTACACCTTC. This chain joins TRBV7-2 and TRBJ1-2; no clear D gene. Germline V gives CDR1 SGHTA, CDR2 FQGNSA. This CDR3 region has 12 residues.

This chain connects TRBV27 to TRBJ2-3, with D hard to call. This CDR3 is built from 16 residues. Trimming removed 1 base from V and 0 bases from J, with 11 bases in between. Germline V CDR1 and CDR2: MNHEY, SMNVEV (reference sequence). CDR3: CASSLWGGESTDTQYF. In DNA form, the CDR3 reads TGTGCCAGCAGTTTATGGGGTGGGGAAAGCACAGATACGCAGTATTTT.

As concerns this clonotype: The junction departs from the called germline gene at one end, perhaps through a read error. This sequence joins TRBV29-1 and TRBJ2-7; 7 nucleotides agree with TRBD1. Germline CDR1 reads SQVTM; CDR2 reads ANQGSEA. This CDR3 has 14 residues. This chain's CDR3 is CSVIGTVNFYKQYF. As DNA, the CDR3 is TGCAGCGTTATCGGGACAGTGAATTTCTACAAGCAGTACTTC.

V is TRBV5-1 and J is TRBJ2-7; D unclear. V lost 0 bases and J 0 bases, leaving 10 bases between the germline ends. CDR3 length equals 15 residues. Germline CDR1 is SGHRS and CDR2 is YFSETQ. The CDR3 nucleotides are TGCGCCAGCAGCTTGGGGCACGTTAACTCCTACGAGCAGTACTTC. Residues: CASSLGHVNSYEQYF.

The gene calls are TRBV13 and TRBJ2-4, with D possibly matching TRBD2 (7 bases). This CDR3 is 17 amino acids long. CDR1 PRHDT and CDR2 FYEKMQ come from the germline V gene (reference sequence). Trimming left V 5 bases short and J 0 bases short, with 17 bases between. The CDR3 region has the DNA TGTGCCAGCAGCCTTAGGGGGAGGGAGGTAGCCAAAAACATTCAGTACTTC. Protein: CASSLRGREVAKNIQYF. Based on the CDR3 plus reference TRBV13 and TRBJ2-4, the full variable domain is AAGVIQSPRHLIKEKRETATLKCYPIPRHDTVYWYQQGPGQDPQFLISFYEKMQSDKGSIPDRFSAQQFSDYHSELNMSSLELGDSALYFCASSLRGREVAKNIQYFGAGTRLSVL.

V and J are TRBV10-3 and TRBJ2-3, with a tentative D call TRBD1 (7 bases). The CDR3 runs to 15 residues. Germline V gives CDR1 ENHRY, CDR2 SYGVKD. V lost 4 bases and J 3 bases, leaving 14 bases between the germline ends. The CDR3 coding sequence is TGTGCCATCAGTGCGGTTGCAGGGGGGACAGATACGCAGTATTTT. This sequence encodes CAISAVAGGTDTQYF.

CDR3 region: CASSLALRGNEQYF. CDR3 in DNA: TGTGCCAGCAGCTTAGCGCTTCGGGGGAACGAGCAGTACTTC. This chain links TRBV7-6 with TRBJ2-4, with D possibly TRBD2 on 6 matching bases. The closer fit of TRBJ2-7 to the DNA end suggests the J call may be wrong. CDR1 and CDR2 from the germline V gene are SGHVS and FNYEAQ. The CDR3 is made up of 14 amino acids.

In this sample, this clonotype turned up a few times. The J gene is TRBJ2-3, the V gene TRBV12-3 or TRBV12-4; 7 nucleotides agree with TRBD1. The CDR3 is 15 amino acids. V lost 9 bases to trimming and J lost 0 bases; unmatched junction nucleotides: 9. The CDR3 DNA follows: TGTGCCAGTAGTCGACAGGGTCATAGCACAGATACGCAGTATTTT. This encodes CASSRQGHSTDTQYF.

This clonotype was found once. The chain recombines TRBV27 with TRBJ1-2; the D gene is possibly TRBD1 (5 bases). This CDR3 region has 14 residues. The V gene lost 6 bases and the J gene lost 4 bases, with 15 bases spanning the gap. Germline assignment: CDR1 MNHEY and CDR2 SMNVEV (reference sequence). The chain's CDR3 is CASRGGFPLYGYTF. The DNA for the CDR3 is TGTGCCAGCAGGGGGGGGTTTCCCCTCTATGGCTACACCTTC.

This clonotype occurred once. This chain uses TRBV20-1 with TRBJ2-3; D is tentatively TRBD1 or TRBD2 (5 bases each). V was trimmed by 6 bases and J by 6 bases, leaving 13 bases between them. Per germline, CDR1 DFQATT and CDR2 SNEGSKA (reference sequence). CDR3 length equals 12 residues. CDR3 DNA sequence: TGCAGTGCAGGGAAGGGGAGCGATACGCAGTATTTT. Translating gives CSAGKGSDTQYF.

The chain is built from TRBV12-3 or TRBV12-4 and TRBJ1-2; the D is unclear. V lost 3 bases to trimming and J lost 5 bases, with 13 bases between them. The CDR3 runs 14 residues. CDR3 DNA: TGTGCCAGCAGTTTTAGTGGGATGTTTTATGGCTACACCTTC. Amino acid sequence: CASSFSGMFYGYTF.

With respect to this clonotype: The junction departs from the called germline gene at one end, perhaps through a read error. V usage is TRBV29-1 and J usage is TRBJ1-4; D is uncertain. Germline V gives CDR1 SQVTM, CDR2 ANQGSEA. CDR3 length: 13 residues. As DNA, the CDR3 is TGCGGCGTTGAAAAGGGTCCGAGTGAAAAACTGTTTTTT. This sequence encodes CGVEKGPSEKLFF.

The table lists this clonotype with a few counts. The chain carries TRBV28 and TRBJ2-7, with D maybe TRBD2 (7 bases). Trimming removed 5 bases at V and 3 bases at J, with 17 bases between. The CDR3 extends over 15 amino acids. Germline CDR1 and CDR2: MDHEN and SYDVKM. The CDR3 DNA is TGTGCCAGCAGTCCCCTGGGGGGGCTAGTCTACGAGCAGTACTTC. Protein: CASSPLGGLVYEQYF.

A single count supports this clonotype. This chain joins TRBV2 and TRBJ1-2; D might be TRBD1 (5 bases). Germline values: CDR1 SNHLY, CDR2 FYNNEI. The CDR3 length is 10 residues. The CDR3 region is CARQGDGYTF. In nucleotides, the CDR3 is TGTGCAAGGCAGGGAGATGGCTACACCTTC.

This clonotype occurred a few times. The chain employs TRBV7-2 and TRBJ1-5; D unclear. Germline loops: CDR1 SGHTA, CDR2 FQGNSA. The CDR3 length is 12 residues. Trimming cost V 4 bases and J 7 bases, with 8 bases left between them. For the CDR3, the DNA is TGTGCCAGCAGCTCCCAGTACCAGCCCCAGCATTTT. Translation: CASSSQYQPQHF.

This clonotype was counted only a few times. This chain connects TRBV5-1 to TRBJ1-1, with TRBD1 matching over 8 bases. CDR1 SGHRS and CDR2 YFSETQ come from the germline V gene. Germline trimming cut 0 bases from V and 5 bases from J; bases unmatched to any gene: 6. CDR3 length: 15 residues. CDR3 residues: CASSLAQGAGTEAFF. CDR3 nucleotide sequence: TGCGCCAGCAGCTTGGCGCAGGGGGCTGGAACTGAAGCTTTCTTT.

The V and J genes are TRBV7-3 and TRBJ1-2, with TRBD1 matching over 7 bases. Germline V gives CDR1 SGHTA, CDR2 FQGTGA. V was clipped by 5 bases and J by 4 bases; unmatched bases: 10. The CDR3 is made up of 15 amino acids. CDR3 in amino acids: CASSETGTVRYGYTF. CDR3 DNA sequence: TGTGCCAGCAGCGAGACCGGGACAGTTCGCTATGGCTACACCTTC.

The chain recombines TRBV9 with TRBJ1-2; D is perhaps TRBD1 (5 bases). V was pared by 0 bases and J by 4 bases, with 13 bases between. The germline V gene encodes CDR1 SGDLS and CDR2 YYNGEE. This CDR3 has 15 amino acids. CDR3 nucleotide sequence: TGTGCCAGCAGCGTAGAGGGCAGGGTAAGCTATGGCTACACCTTC. This codes for CASSVEGRVSYGYTF.

In this sample, this clonotype turned up once. The V and J genes are TRBV6-2 or TRBV6-3 and TRBJ1-2; D gene ambiguous. The germline V and J ends were trimmed by 4 bases and 5 bases, with 17 bases remaining between them. The germline gives CDR1 MNHEY, CDR2 SVGEGT. The CDR3 length is 15 residues. CDR3 DNA: TGTGCCAGCAGTTTTACGGGAACCCTTAATTATGGCTACACCTTC. Its translation is CASSFTGTLNYGYTF.

The rearrangement joins TRBV2 to TRBJ1-2; TRBD1 might be the D (6 bases). Per germline, CDR1 SNHLY and CDR2 FYNNEI. With 7 bases removed from V and 6 bases from J, the gap between germline ends came to 15 bases. The CDR3 is 13 residues long. CDR3 loop: CASIGQGMDGYTF. DNA of the CDR3: TGTGCCAGCATTGGGCAGGGGATGGATGGCTACACCTTC.

J is TRBJ2-1 and V is TRBV12-3 or TRBV12-4; 12 bases fit TRBD2. With 5 bases clipped from V and 6 bases from J, the junction kept 5 bases outside the gene matches. The CDR3 totals 15 residues. In nucleotides, the CDR3 is TGTGCCAGCAGTCGGACTAGCGGGGCGATCAATGAGCAGTTCTTC. Its protein product is CASSRTSGAINEQFF.

This clonotype appeared a few times. This chain uses TRBV15 with TRBJ2-7; no reliable D call. There are 12 residues in the CDR3. Trimming took off 4 bases at V and 6 bases at J, with 10 bases between the two ends. Germline lookup yields CDR1 LNHNV and CDR2 YYDKDF (reference sequence). This CDR3 reads CATSNTPGEQYF. For the CDR3, the DNA is TGTGCCACCAGCAACACCCCTGGCGAGCAGTACTTC.

This clonotype appeared once. The chain couples TRBV6-2 or TRBV6-3 to TRBJ1-2; a possible D gene is TRBD1 (5 bases). This CDR3 is built from 16 residues. Deletions cut 6 bases from V and 6 bases from J, with 23 bases between. CDR1 is MNHEY, CDR2 SVGEGT, per germline. The CDR3 sequence: CASSHRTGTPSDGYTF. The CDR3 coding sequence is TGTGCCAGCAGCCACCGCACCGGGACGCCTAGCGATGGCTACACCTTC.

The chain carries TRBV27 and TRBJ2-3, with D perhaps TRBD2 (7 bases). The CDR3 has 15 residues. V was shortened by 1 base and J by 14 bases, with 22 bases between the two germline ends. Germline CDR1 is MNHEY and CDR2 is SMNVEV (reference sequence). The DNA of the CDR3 is TGTGCCAGCAGTTTATATTTGGGGGGGCCCCAGGCCGCGTATTTT. Translation: CASSLYLGGPQAAYF.

V usage is TRBV7-9 and J usage is TRBJ2-2; 9 bases line up with TRBD2. Germline assignment: CDR1 SEHNR and CDR2 FQNEAQ (reference sequence). This CDR3 region has 14 residues. Trimming cost V 8 bases and J 4 bases; bases outside gene matches: 5. Here the CDR3 DNA reads TGTGCCAGCTGGAGCGGGGGGATCACCGGGGAGCTGTTTTTT. It encodes CASWSGGITGELFF.